This TCR beta chain derives from a study of CXCR3-negative and CXCR3-positive naive CD8 T cells. Study conclusions and caveats: CXCR3 levels fell partly with cryopreservation; most assays relied on fresh PBMCs. More hydrophobic TRB CDR3s occurred in CXCR3-positive than in CXCR3-negative naive cells.

Germline-derived CDR1 and CDR2 are SGDLS and YYNGEE. The CDR3 runs 16 residues. Comment on this clonotype: No antigen is known for it.

The TRB libraries of cDNA were built by UMI-labeled 5' RACE. TCRdb reworked the 5' RACE reads into one entry per CDR3 protein, no DNA. This listing includes 150,000 to 180,000 distinct CDR3 sequences. Sequencing was performed on naive CXCR3+ CD8+ T cells from blood. Described subset: CD45RO-CCR7+CD27+CD95- naive CD8+ T cells expressing CXCR3 (TNR3+). The chain is built from TRBV9 and TRBJ2-7; TCRdb proposes TRBD1, but this gene call is untestable without DNA. This clonotype was obtained from a human donor in good health. Some clones in this sample may be carry-over from other donors' samples. CDR3 amino acids: CASSVAPGPTHYEQYF.